The present entry profiles one T cell receptor (beta chain) with its context. The RNA input was about 0.5 to 1 ug, and it was reverse transcribed with random hexamers. It was immunoSEQ multiplex PCR that amplified TCR beta CDR3 across 54 Vbeta and 13 Jbeta. Each CDR3 protein gets one entry after TCRdb re-called the immunoSEQ multiplex PCR reads with MiXCR. The sample yields 69,000 or so distinct CDR3 sequences, approximately 95% seen once. From blood CD8+ and CD4+ T cells, the TCR beta chain was sequenced. Healthy donors formed controls matched for age and sex. The data were taken from a study of CD8 T cells in Susac syndrome. This CDR3 is built from 14 residues. Germline assignment: CDR1 MGHRA and CDR2 YSYEKL. After removal of 1 base from V and 5 bases from J, the junction contained 4 bases not matched to a gene.

The sequenced material came from CD8+ T cells from PBMCs. The receptor's source is a human donor in good health. The gene calls are TRBV4-1 and TRBJ2-7; 8 nucleotides align to TRBD1. CDR3 region: CASSQGQGIDEQYF. CDR3 bases: TGCGCCAGCAGCCAAGGACAGGGGATCGACGAGCAGTACTTC.